Listed below are T cell receptor beta chains from one sample, sequenced in a study of Ad26.COV2.S vaccination and SARS-CoV-2 variants. Profiled with immunoSEQ multiplex PCR; TCRdb holds only in-frame clones, not every one. The sample lists about 320,000 clones, almost 90% occurring once. The sequenced sample was peripheral blood, obtained in a trial of Ad26.COV2.S vaccine versus placebo. These receptors came from a person aged 18-60 years who received the Ad26.COV2.S COVID-19 vaccine or a placebo. Each CDR3 is given with its conserved first and last residue. The D gene is left open where the match is weak. Size tells how often a clone was seen (once, few, many) or the class of an expanded clone, and some rows leave it out.

d_call	v_call	clone_size	j_call	cdr3_nt	cdr3_aa
-	TRBV30	-	TRBJ1-1	TGTGCCTGGAGTTCGGTAAGGTGGACTGAAGCTTTCTTT	CAWSSVRWTEAFF
-	TRBV12-3/TRBV12-4	once	TRBJ1-1	TGTGCCAGCAGTATTCTAAGGGGCGCTGAAGCTTTCTTT	CASSILRGAEAFF
TRBD2	TRBV2	-	TRBJ2-1	TGTGCCAGCAGTGAGTGGCTAGCGGGGGACATGAGCTCCTACAATGAGCAGTTCTTC	CASSEWLAGDMSSYNEQFF
-	TRBV4-3	-	TRBJ1-2	TGCGCCAGCAGCCCATCATCCAATACAGGGTTAGGGTATGGCTACACCTTC	CASSPSSNTGLGYGYTF
-	TRBV7-2	-	TRBJ1-1	TGTGCCAGCAGCTTAGTTAGGGGCGCGGGACACACTGAAGCTTTCTTT	CASSLVRGAGHTEAFF
TRBD1	TRBV15	-	TRBJ1-4	TGTGCCACCAGCACCTCGACAGGGAGGGATGAAAAACTGTTTTTT	CATSTSTGRDEKLFF
TRBD2	TRBV3-1/TRBV3-2	-	TRBJ2-5	TGTGCCAGCAGCCAAGTGGCCGGGGGGGGCATTCATGAGACCCAGTACTTC	CASSQVAGGGIHETQYF
TRBD2	TRBV5-4	-	TRBJ2-1	TGTGCCAGCAGCTCGGGACTAGCGGGATCCAATGAGCAGTTCTTC	CASSSGLAGSNEQFF
TRBD1	TRBV19	-	TRBJ1-1	TGTGCCAGTAACCCGACAGGGGCAACCTCGAACACTGAAGCTTTCTTT	CASNPTGATSNTEAFF
-	TRBV10-3	-	TRBJ2-1	TGTGCCATCAGTGAGTGGCGGGATAATGAGCAGTTCTTC	CAISEWRDNEQFF
-	TRBV2	-	TRBJ1-1	TGTGCCAGCGGGGAGGGAATTCTTGGGCGCACTGAAGCTTTCTTT	CASGEGILGRTEAFF
-	TRBV9	-	TRBJ1-1	TGTGCCAGCAGCGTAGGATCCCAGGCACTTGGGTCGGCTTTCTTT	CASSVGSQALGSAFF
-	TRBV19	-	TRBJ2-1	TGTGCCAGTAGTATAGTGCTCGAAGATACATACAATGAGCAGTTCTTC	CASSIVLEDTYNEQFF
-	TRBV18	few	TRBJ2-2	TGTGCCAGCTCACCGGGAGAAGCAGACACCGGGGAGCTGTTTTTT	CASSPGEADTGELFF
TRBD1	TRBV9	-	TRBJ2-7	TGTGCCAGCAGCGTAGGAGGGGGCGCATGGGAGCAGTACTTC	CASSVGGGAWEQYF
-	TRBV10-3	once	TRBJ1-1	TGTGCCATCACTGCAGGTTCCGGGGACACTGAAGCTTTCTTT	CAITAGSGDTEAFF
-	TRBV5-1	once	TRBJ1-1	TGCGCCAGCAGCTTGGGCGACGGAACTGAAGCTTTCTTT	CASSLGDGTEAFF
-	TRBV3-1/TRBV3-2	-	TRBJ1-2	TGTGCCAGCAGCCAAGACGGGACGGCCTCGGACGGTGGCTACACCTTC	CASSQDGTASDGGYTF
-	TRBV7-3	-	TRBJ2-3	TGTGCCAGCAGCTTCAGGCCTCTCACAGATACGCAGTATTTT	CASSFRPLTDTQYF
-	TRBV18	-	TRBJ1-1	TGTGCCAGCTCACCGATACTAGGCCAAACAGAGGCTTTCTTT	CASSPILGQTEAFF
-	TRBV6-5	-	TRBJ1-6	TGTGCCAGCAGTTACAGGAATTATAATTCACCCCTCCACTTT	CASSYRNYNSPLHF
-	TRBV19	-	TRBJ2-1	TGTGCCAGTAGTATCCGATCGCGGCAGGGCAATGAGCAGTTCTTC	CASSIRSRQGNEQFF
-	TRBV4-1	once	TRBJ2-3	TGCGCCAGCAGCCAAGGGGGGGCTACAGGGAGTACAGATACGCAGTATTTT	CASSQGGATGSTDTQYF
TRBD2	TRBV6-6	-	TRBJ2-7	TGTGCCAGCAGGCGACCGGGACTAGCGGGGGGTTCCTACGAGCAGTACTTC	CASRRPGLAGGSYEQYF
-	TRBV6-5	-	TRBJ1-1	TGTGCCAGCACCGTCTCGTGGCGGAACACTGAAGCTTTCTTT	CASTVSWRNTEAFF
-	TRBV15	-	TRBJ1-2	TGTGCCACCAGCCCGCTAGAAGGGTATGGCTACACCTTC	CATSPLEGYGYTF
-	TRBV18	-	TRBJ2-1	TGTGCCAGCTCGGGCCAGAGGGGGTACAATGAGCAGTTCTTC	CASSGQRGYNEQFF